This is a list of T cell receptor beta chains from one sample in a study of T cell responses to AZD1222 COVID-19 vaccine. Using immunoSEQ multiplex PCR, the repertoire was profiled, and TCRdb retains in-frame clones only, with some absent. Among around 120,000 clones listed, roughly 87% were seen once. Sample: peripheral blood, taken on day 0 of AZD1222 vaccination. The receptors derive from an adult in good health. CDR3s include the opening cysteine and the closing phenylalanine or tryptophan. The D gene is left open where the match is weak. The listing skips clone size in some rows; elsewhere it reads once, few, many or a size class.

clone size: -; D gene: -; V gene: TRBV27; J gene: TRBJ1-6; CDR3 protein: CASSTTRTDLNNSPLHF; CDR3 DNA: TGTGCCAGCAGCACCACGCGGACAGATCTAAATAATTCACCCCTCCACTTT
clone size: -; D gene: -; V gene: TRBV28; J gene: TRBJ1-1; CDR3 protein: CASSSYEGNTEAFF; CDR3 DNA: TGTGCCAGCAGTAGCTATGAGGGGAACACTGAAGCTTTCTTT
clone size: -; D gene: -; V gene: TRBV5-1; J gene: TRBJ2-7; CDR3 protein: CASSSNSMATQQYF; CDR3 DNA: TGCGCCAGCAGCTCGAATTCAATGGCCACGCAGCAGTACTTC
clone size: few; D gene: -; V gene: TRBV5-1; J gene: TRBJ2-6; CDR3 protein: CASSLAYSAEQQGSSGANVLTF; CDR3 DNA: TGCGCCAGCAGCTTGGCCTATTCGGCGGAACAGCAGGGCAGTTCTGGGGCCAACGTCCTGACTTTC
clone size: medium-sized; D gene: -; V gene: TRBV14; J gene: TRBJ1-1; CDR3 protein: CASSQGRGNTEAFF; CDR3 DNA: TGTGCCAGCAGCCAAGGGAGGGGGAACACTGAAGCTTTCTTT
clone size: -; D gene: TRBD2; V gene: TRBV29-1; J gene: TRBJ2-7; CDR3 protein: CSVEVGSGYEQYF; CDR3 DNA: TGCAGCGTTGAAGTAGGTAGCGGGTACGAGCAGTACTTC
clone size: -; D gene: -; V gene: TRBV18; J gene: TRBJ1-4; CDR3 protein: CASSRLSGTGNEKLFF; CDR3 DNA: TGTGCCAGCTCACGGTTATCAGGGACGGGGAATGAAAAACTGTTTTTT
clone size: once; D gene: -; V gene: TRBV6-5; J gene: TRBJ1-2; CDR3 protein: CASSPDTLWNYGYTF; CDR3 DNA: TGTGCCAGCAGCCCGGACACACTATGGAACTATGGCTACACCTTC
clone size: -; D gene: -; V gene: TRBV19; J gene: TRBJ2-7; CDR3 protein: CASSISEYTSYEQYF; CDR3 DNA: TGTGCCAGTAGTATATCCGAGTACACCTCCTACGAGCAGTACTTC
clone size: -; D gene: -; V gene: TRBV29-1; J gene: TRBJ2-7; CDR3 protein: CSVEEGGLGQYF; CDR3 DNA: TGCAGCGTTGAAGAGGGTGGCCTGGGGCAGTACTTC
clone size: once; D gene: -; V gene: TRBV19; J gene: TRBJ1-5; CDR3 protein: CASRITVNQPQHF; CDR3 DNA: TGTGCCAGTAGAATCACAGTCAATCAGCCCCAGCATTTT
clone size: -; D gene: TRBD1; V gene: TRBV7-9; J gene: TRBJ1-4; CDR3 protein: CASRLQGSNEKLFF; CDR3 DNA: TGTGCCAGCAGGCTACAGGGGTCTAATGAAAAACTGTTTTTT
clone size: -; D gene: -; V gene: TRBV7-2; J gene: TRBJ1-2; CDR3 protein: CASSAPAKGHLGYTF; CDR3 DNA: TGTGCCAGCAGCGCTCCTGCCAAGGGACATTTGGGCTACACCTTC
clone size: -; D gene: TRBD2; V gene: TRBV12-3/TRBV12-4; J gene: TRBJ2-5; CDR3 protein: CASSFAGEGTQYF; CDR3 DNA: TGTGCCAGCAGTTTCGCGGGGGAGGGGACCCAGTACTTC
clone size: -; D gene: -; V gene: TRBV10-3; J gene: TRBJ2-6; CDR3 protein: CAISEEPRILTF; CDR3 DNA: TGTGCCATCAGTGAGGAGCCTCGAATCCTGACTTTC
clone size: -; D gene: -; V gene: TRBV13; J gene: TRBJ2-7; CDR3 protein: CASSFVGTAIPSYEQYF; CDR3 DNA: TGTGCCAGCAGCTTTGTAGGTACGGCGATTCCCTCCTACGAGCAGTACTTC
clone size: -; D gene: TRBD2; V gene: TRBV5-1; J gene: TRBJ2-2; CDR3 protein: CASSPGIAGGPGELFF; CDR3 DNA: TGCGCCAGCAGCCCCGGGATAGCGGGGGGGCCTGGGGAGCTGTTTTTT
clone size: -; D gene: -; V gene: TRBV11-3; J gene: TRBJ2-7; CDR3 protein: CASSLGQGSDEQYF; CDR3 DNA: TGTGCCAGCAGCTTAGGTCAGGGGAGTGACGAGCAGTACTTC
clone size: once; D gene: TRBD1; V gene: TRBV7-3; J gene: TRBJ1-2; CDR3 protein: CASSLEGQGYYGYTF; CDR3 DNA: TGTGCCAGCAGCTTAGAGGGACAGGGCTACTATGGCTACACCTTC
clone size: -; D gene: -; V gene: TRBV4-1; J gene: TRBJ2-3; CDR3 protein: CASSQVSGGSDTQYF; CDR3 DNA: TGCGCCAGCAGCCAAGTTTCAGGGGGGTCAGATACGCAGTATTTT
clone size: -; D gene: -; V gene: TRBV28; J gene: TRBJ2-7; CDR3 protein: CASSPAGNMYEQYF; CDR3 DNA: TGTGCCAGCAGTCCCGCGGGCAACATGTACGAGCAGTACTTC
clone size: -; D gene: TRBD2; V gene: TRBV5-1; J gene: TRBJ2-7; CDR3 protein: CASSLFSGSGYEQYF; CDR3 DNA: TGCGCCAGCAGCTTGTTCAGCGGGAGCGGCTACGAGCAGTACTTC
clone size: -; D gene: -; V gene: TRBV7-2; J gene: TRBJ2-3; CDR3 protein: CASSLEPGHTQYF; CDR3 DNA: TGTGCCAGCAGCTTAGAGCCGGGGCATACGCAGTATTTT
clone size: -; D gene: -; V gene: TRBV6-5; J gene: TRBJ2-7; CDR3 protein: CASSNPAAYEQYF; CDR3 DNA: TGTGCCAGCAGTAACCCCGCCGCCTACGAGCAGTACTTC
clone size: -; D gene: -; V gene: TRBV2; J gene: TRBJ2-7; CDR3 protein: CASSEAYEQYF; CDR3 DNA: TGTGCCAGCAGTGAAGCCTACGAGCAGTACTTC
clone size: -; D gene: TRBD1; V gene: TRBV6-5; J gene: TRBJ1-1; CDR3 protein: CASSSGGRNTEAFF; CDR3 DNA: TGTGCCAGCAGTTCAGGGGGGCGGAACACTGAAGCTTTCTTT
clone size: -; D gene: -; V gene: TRBV19; J gene: TRBJ1-1; CDR3 protein: CASSMGRRTEAFF; CDR3 DNA: TGTGCCAGTAGTATGGGCAGGCGGACTGAAGCTTTCTTT
clone size: -; D gene: -; V gene: TRBV28; J gene: TRBJ1-5; CDR3 protein: CASSDSNQPQHF; CDR3 DNA: TGTGCCAGCAGTGATAGCAATCAGCCCCAGCATTTT
clone size: -; D gene: -; V gene: TRBV19; J gene: TRBJ2-1; CDR3 protein: CASSITGTLDEQFF; CDR3 DNA: TGTGCCAGTAGTATTACAGGGACTTTGGATGAGCAGTTCTTC
clone size: -; D gene: -; V gene: TRBV5-1; J gene: TRBJ2-2; CDR3 protein: CASRKGQNTGELFF; CDR3 DNA: TGCGCCAGCAGGAAGGGACAGAACACCGGGGAGCTGTTTTTT
clone size: once; D gene: -; V gene: TRBV7-9; J gene: TRBJ2-3; CDR3 protein: CVVGLIDTQYF; CDR3 DNA: TGTGTTGTGGGGTTGATCGATACGCAGTATTTT
clone size: -; D gene: -; V gene: TRBV19; J gene: TRBJ1-1; CDR3 protein: CASSTVMNTEAFF; CDR3 DNA: TGTGCCAGTAGTACCGTCATGAACACTGAAGCTTTCTTT
clone size: -; D gene: -; V gene: TRBV28; J gene: TRBJ1-2; CDR3 protein: CASIPPGPAGGYTF; CDR3 DNA: TGTGCCAGCATCCCTCCGGGACCGGCGGGAGGCTACACCTTC
clone size: -; D gene: TRBD1; V gene: TRBV5-1; J gene: TRBJ2-7; CDR3 protein: CASSLVGGTGSYEQYF; CDR3 DNA: TGCGCCAGCAGCTTGGTTGGGGGGACAGGGTCTTACGAGCAGTACTTC
clone size: -; D gene: -; V gene: TRBV3-1/TRBV3-2; J gene: TRBJ2-5; CDR3 protein: CASSQLETQYF; CDR3 DNA: TGTGCCAGCAGCCAGCTGGAGACCCAGTACTTC
clone size: -; D gene: -; V gene: TRBV7-2; J gene: TRBJ2-1; CDR3 protein: CASSLAYGIYNEQFF; CDR3 DNA: TGTGCCAGCAGCTTAGCTTACGGGATATACAATGAGCAGTTCTTC
clone size: -; D gene: TRBD1; V gene: TRBV25-1; J gene: TRBJ1-5; CDR3 protein: CASSESGTGAQPQHF; CDR3 DNA: TGTGCCAGCAGTGAATCGGGGACAGGAGCCCAGCCCCAGCATTTT
clone size: -; D gene: TRBD1; V gene: TRBV5-4; J gene: TRBJ2-7; CDR3 protein: CASSFYRDRTINEQYF; CDR3 DNA: TGTGCCAGCAGCTTCTACCGGGACAGGACCATTAACGAGCAGTACTTC
clone size: -; D gene: TRBD2; V gene: TRBV9; J gene: TRBJ2-1; CDR3 protein: CASEAGSSYNEQFF; CDR3 DNA: TGTGCCAGCGAAGCGGGGAGCTCCTACAATGAGCAGTTCTTC
clone size: -; D gene: -; V gene: TRBV6-5; J gene: TRBJ1-4; CDR3 protein: CASSFDPREFEKLFF; CDR3 DNA: TGTGCCAGCAGCTTCGATCCCCGGGAGTTTGAAAAACTGTTTTTT
clone size: -; D gene: TRBD1; V gene: TRBV5-4; J gene: TRBJ2-2; CDR3 protein: CASSLAGGRGHTGELFF; CDR3 DNA: TGTGCCAGCAGCTTGGCCGGGGGCAGGGGGCACACCGGGGAGCTGTTTTTT
clone size: -; D gene: TRBD2; V gene: TRBV5-1; J gene: TRBJ2-2; CDR3 protein: CASSREGLNTGELFF; CDR3 DNA: TGCGCCAGCAGCAGGGAGGGATTGAACACCGGGGAGCTGTTTTTT
clone size: -; D gene: TRBD1; V gene: TRBV18; J gene: TRBJ2-3; CDR3 protein: CASSPLGGPDTQYF; CDR3 DNA: TGTGCCAGCTCACCCCTAGGGGGCCCAGATACGCAGTATTTT
clone size: -; D gene: -; V gene: TRBV29-1; J gene: TRBJ2-3; CDR3 protein: CSTRGDNTDTQYF; CDR3 DNA: TGCAGCACCCGAGGGGACAACACAGATACGCAGTATTTT
clone size: -; D gene: -; V gene: TRBV7-3; J gene: TRBJ2-5; CDR3 protein: CASSLNSGLGQETQYF; CDR3 DNA: TGTGCCAGCAGCTTGAACTCAGGGTTGGGGCAAGAGACCCAGTACTTC
clone size: -; D gene: -; V gene: TRBV15; J gene: TRBJ2-1; CDR3 protein: CALRTVEQFF; CDR3 DNA: TGTGCTCTTAGGACGGTTGAGCAGTTCTTC
clone size: -; D gene: TRBD1; V gene: TRBV6-5; J gene: TRBJ1-1; CDR3 protein: CASRDRGNTEAFF; CDR3 DNA: TGTGCCAGCAGAGACAGGGGGAACACTGAAGCTTTCTTT
clone size: -; D gene: TRBD2; V gene: TRBV6-5; J gene: TRBJ2-5; CDR3 protein: CASSYGGGLQETQYF; CDR3 DNA: TGTGCCAGCAGTTACGGCGGGGGACTCCAAGAGACCCAGTACTTC